Below, 17 T cell receptor beta chains from the same sample are listed, as sequenced in a study of naive and memory T cell subsets. The beta constant-region primer was an equimolar mix of two oligonucleotides covering TRBC1 and TRBC2. In TCRdb, the UMI-ligation and nested PCR reads were re-called with MiXCR into one record per CDR3 protein. This table holds more than 25,000 distinct CDR3 sequences, approximately 12% found once. The specimen sequenced was effector memory CD4+ T cells from blood. Specified subset: effector memory, CD45RA- CD27-. These receptors were taken from a human donor in good health.

This clonotype has just a few counts. The chain couples TRBV7-2 to TRBJ1-6; perhaps TRBD1 as D (6 bases). Germline-derived CDR1 and CDR2 are SGHTA and FQGNSA. With 11 bases removed from V and 5 bases from J, the gap between germline ends came to 13 bases. The CDR3 has 13 residues. The CDR3 DNA reads as TGTGCCGAAGGGGGTTCGGATAATTCACCCCTCCACTTT. This codes for CAEGGSDNSPLHF.

This clonotype was observed a handful of times. The rearrangement joins TRBV3-1 to TRBJ1-3; no reliable D call. Germline V gene data show CDR1 as LGHDT and CDR2 as YNNKEL (reference sequence). The length of the CDR3 is 15 residues. Trimming stripped 4 bases from V and 0 bases from J, with 10 bases between. In nucleotides, the CDR3 is TGTGCCAGCAGCCCAACGGTGACCTCTGGAAACACCATATATTTT. Translating gives CASSPTVTSGNTIYF.

The genes are TRBV14 and TRBJ2-1, with D perhaps matching TRBD2 (6 bases). Germline assignment: CDR1 SGHDN and CDR2 FVKESK. V gave up 0 bases and J gave up 6 bases, with 12 bases separating them. The CDR3 runs to 15 residues. This CDR3 reads CASSQDREKRNEQFF. CDR3 bases: TGTGCCAGCAGCCAAGACCGGGAGAAACGCAATGAGCAGTTCTTC.

In its sample, this clonotype is medium-sized. The chain employs TRBV27 and TRBJ2-2, with TRBD1 as a possible D gene (6 bases). Trimming shortened V by 5 bases and J by 7 bases, and 23 bases separated the two germline ends. Looked up from germline, CDR1 is MNHEY and CDR2 is SMNVEV (reference sequence). The CDR3 has 17 residues. CDR3 region: CASSKYPPQTGIGELFF. In DNA form, the CDR3 reads TGTGCCAGCAGTAAATACCCCCCTCAAACAGGGATCGGGGAGCTGTTTTTT.

This chain joins TRBV7-2 and TRBJ2-5, with D unclear. V was shortened by 2 bases and J by 3 bases, with 10 bases between the two germline ends. The CDR3 covers 14 residues. Germline loops: CDR1 SGHTA, CDR2 FQGNSA. This chain's CDR3 is CASSLTAQKETQYF. As DNA, the CDR3 is TGTGCCAGCAGCTTAACAGCGCAGAAAGAGACCCAGTACTTC.

The V gene is TRBV6-2 or TRBV6-3, the J gene TRBJ2-7; no firm D call. The V and J ends lost 4 bases and 3 bases respectively, with 7 bases between them. The CDR3 is 12 residues long. The V gene's germline CDR1 is MNHEY and CDR2 SVGEGT. The CDR3 DNA follows: TGTGCCAGCAGTTCCCGGAGCTACGAGCAGTACTTC. Its translation is CASSSRSYEQYF.

This clonotype was counted at least ten times. The chain is built from TRBV20-1 and TRBJ1-5; unclear D gene. This CDR3 region has 13 residues. The V end was cut by 3 bases, the J end by 5 bases, with 11 bases between. Per germline, CDR1 DFQATT and CDR2 SNEGSKA (reference sequence). CDR3 bases: TGCAGTGCTAGTAGAGATGAAGATCAGCCCCAGCATTTT. It translates to CSASRDEDQPQHF.

J is TRBJ2-1 and V is TRBV12-3 or TRBV12-4; perhaps TRBD2 as D (6 bases). V was pared by 6 bases and J by 4 bases, with 13 bases between. This CDR3 has 14 residues. The CDR3 sequence: CASSIGTLYNEQFF. For the CDR3, the DNA is TGTGCCAGCAGCATAGGGACTTTGTACAATGAGCAGTTCTTC.

The chain employs TRBV20-1 and TRBJ2-5, with 8 bases that match TRBD2. Germline values: CDR1 DFQATT, CDR2 SNEGSKA (reference sequence). The ends lost 3 bases at V and 5 bases at J; junction bases unmatched: 8. The CDR3 is made up of 14 amino acids. CDR3 sequence reads: CSASSSGGGETQYF. CDR3 DNA sequence: TGCAGTGCTAGTTCGTCGGGAGGGGGTGAGACCCAGTACTTC.

This clonotype was observed a few times. J is TRBJ2-2 and V is TRBV16; 7 bases are shared with TRBD1. The V gene end was trimmed by 2 bases and the J gene end by 4 bases; junction bases not matched to a gene: 7. CDR3 length equals 16 residues. The germline gives CDR1 KGHSY, CDR2 FQNENV. In nucleotides, the CDR3 is TGTGCCAGCAGCCAAGGTGTACAGGGGCTCACCGGGGAGCTGTTTTTT. It specifies CASSQGVQGLTGELFF. The variable domain in full, completed from reference TRBV16 and TRBJ2-2, reads GEEVAQTPKHLVRGEGQKAKLYCAPIKGHSYVFWYQQVLKNEFKFLISFQNENVFDETGMPKERFSAKCLPNSPCSLEIQATKLEDSAVYFCASSQGVQGLTGELFFGEGSRLTVL.

In nucleotides, the CDR3 is TGTGCCAGCAGGGGGGGCGGGGGCCACACAGATACGCAGTATTTT. Translated, it gives CASRGGGGHTDTQYF. J is TRBJ2-3 and V is TRBV7-2; a weak D match, TRBD2 (7 bases). V lost 6 bases and J lost 2, with 15 bases in between. The CDR3 spans 15 residues. Per the germline V gene, CDR1 is SGHTA and CDR2 is FQGNSA.

This clonotype was counted ten times or more. The chain employs TRBV29-1 and TRBJ1-1; D unresolved. This CDR3 region has 12 residues. Germline values: CDR1 SQVTM, CDR2 ANQGSEA. Trimming left V 4 bases short and J 1 base short, with 7 bases between. The CDR3 sequence: CSVVRGNTEAFF. Here the CDR3 DNA reads TGCAGCGTTGTACGGGGGAACACTGAAGCTTTCTTT.

This clonotype was found many times. V and J are TRBV7-3 and TRBJ2-1; no clear D. Germline CDR1 is SGHTA and CDR2 is FQGTGA. The germline V and J ends were trimmed by 2 bases and 5 bases, with 10 bases remaining between them. The CDR3 spans 14 residues. CDR3 bases: TGTGCCAGCAGCTTATTCCAAAGTAACAATGAGCAGTTCTTC. Translated, it gives CASSLFQSNNEQFF.

The chain is built from TRBV6-6 and TRBJ2-3, with 9 bases lining up with TRBD1. The V gene end was trimmed by 6 bases and the J gene end by 2 bases; junction bases not matched to a gene: 9. Germline V gives CDR1 MNHNY, CDR2 SVGAGI (reference sequence). The CDR3 has 16 residues. CDR3 residues: CASRPSGTGLTDTQYF. The CDR3 DNA reads as TGTGCCAGCAGACCCTCCGGGACAGGGCTCACAGATACGCAGTATTTT.

V is TRBV7-2 and J is TRBJ2-1, with 12 bases matching TRBD2. V was pared by 1 base and J by 8 bases, with 12 bases of the junction left unmatched. The germline V gene encodes CDR1 SGHTA and CDR2 FQGNSA. This CDR3 contains 18 residues. In DNA form, the CDR3 reads TGTGCCAGCAGCTTAGGAGGTGGTGGGGGACTAGCGGGCGATGAGCAGTTCTTC. Its translation is CASSLGGGGGLAGDEQFF.

This clonotype showed up just a few times. The chain is built from TRBV6-1 and TRBJ2-7, with TRBD2 matching over 7 bases. Germline V CDR1 and CDR2: MNHNS, SASEGT. CDR3 size: 16 residues. V gave up 10 bases and J gave up 0 bases; unmatched junction bases: 15. Here the CDR3 reads CATRLAGTPSSYEQYF. CDR3 nucleotide sequence: TGTGCCACCCGACTAGCCGGGACTCCTAGCTCCTACGAGCAGTACTTC.

In this sample, this clonotype turned up many times. The V call is TRBV11-2, the J call TRBJ2-5; the D gene is possibly TRBD2 (6 bases). Germline CDR1 and CDR2: SGHAT and FQNNGV. Trimming removed 5 bases at V and 4 bases at J, with 14 bases between. The CDR3 has 14 amino acids. CDR3 DNA: TGTGCCAGCAGCCCGAGGGCTAGCGTAGAGACCCAGTACTTC. This translates into CASSPRASVETQYF.